This passage covers 30 T cell receptor beta chains from one sample sequenced in a study of blood T cells in healthy people across ages. Primed by a sample-barcoded 5' primer and a J-beta primer mix, a second PCR proceeded for about 6 to 12 cycles. TCRdb passed the 5' RACE reads through MiXCR, listing each CDR3 protein once. Found here are around 870,000 distinct CDR3 sequences, around 26% of them singletons; the top ten hold roughly a sixth. What was sequenced was blood. These TCRs come from a woman of 80 years or more in good health.

This clonotype has at least ten counts. The V call is TRBV12-3 or TRBV12-4, the J call TRBJ2-7; D may be TRBD1 or TRBD2 (5 bases each). Trimming left V 6 bases short and J 6 bases short, with 15 bases between. The CDR3 has 13 amino acids. CDR3: CASSQGPASEQYF. Written as DNA, the CDR3 is TGTGCCAGCAGCCAGGGACCGGCTAGCGAGCAGTACTTC.

This clonotype was found a few times. The CDR3 coding sequence is TGTGCCAGCAGCTTATGGGGGACAGGAAGCACCGGGGAGCTGTTTTTT. Translation: CASSLWGTGSTGELFF. The chain joins TRBV7-2 to TRBJ2-2, with 8 bases that match TRBD1. This CDR3 region has 16 residues. V lost 2 bases, J lost 4 bases, and 6 bases stayed unmatched. The germline gives CDR1 SGHTA, CDR2 FQGNSA.

This clonotype was found a few times. V is TRBV14 and J is TRBJ2-5; TRBD1 is a possible D gene (6 bases). This CDR3 spans 14 amino acids. V was pared by 2 bases and J by 11 bases, with 18 bases between. The germline gives CDR1 SGHDN, CDR2 FVKESK. Written as DNA, the CDR3 is TGTGCCAGCAGCCAAAGGTGGACAGACAATGAGCAGTACTTC. Translation gives CASSQRWTDNEQYF. The whole variable domain, filled in from reference TRBV14 and TRBJ2-5, reads EAGVTQFPSHSVIEKGQTVTLRCDPISGHDNLYWYRRVMGKEIKFLLHFVKESKQDESGMPNNRFLAERTGGTYSTLKVQPAELEDSGVYFCASSQRWTDNEQYFGPGTRLLVL.

This clonotype was detected a few times. This rearrangement joins TRBV28 to TRBJ1-2, with D perhaps TRBD1 (5 bases). Germline V CDR1 and CDR2: MDHEN, SYDVKM. The CDR3 runs to 12 residues. The V end lost 6 bases, the J end lost 8 bases, and 13 bases lay between the germline ends. The CDR3 region is CASRNLPGGYTF. The CDR3 coding sequence is TGTGCCAGCAGGAATCTACCAGGGGGCTACACCTTC.

The chain employs TRBV7-9 and TRBJ2-1; weak D call: TRBD2 (6 bases). The CDR3 extends over 16 amino acids. Between the trimmed V and J ends, which lost 1 base and 0 bases, there was a span of 10 bases. Germline CDR1 is SEHNR and CDR2 is FQNEAQ (reference sequence). CDR3 sequence (DNA): TGTGCCAGCAGCTTAGGGGCGGGAAACTCCTACAATGAGCAGTTCTTC. It yields the protein CASSLGAGNSYNEQFF.

This clonotype was seen at least ten times. This chain connects TRBV10-3 to TRBJ1-2; possible D gene TRBD1, 5 bases. The V and J ends lost 9 bases and 7 bases respectively, with 18 bases between them. CDR1 and CDR2 from the germline V gene are ENHRY and SYGVKD. The CDR3 has 13 residues. CDR3: CAIAGKPLSGYTF. CDR3 bases: TGTGCCATAGCAGGGAAGCCCTTATCTGGCTACACCTTC.

The gene calls are TRBV12-3 or TRBV12-4 and TRBJ1-1, with 10 bases aligning to TRBD1. The length of the CDR3 is 15 residues. The V gene end was trimmed by 6 bases and the J gene end by 4 bases; junction bases not matched to a gene: 8. Here the CDR3 reads CASRPGQGFVTEAFF. The CDR3 DNA reads as TGTGCCAGCAGGCCGGGACAGGGGTTCGTCACTGAAGCTTTCTTT.

There are many counts of this clonotype. The rearrangement joins TRBV7-9 to TRBJ1-5; 7 nucleotides align to TRBD1. Germline lookup yields CDR1 SEHNR and CDR2 FQNEAQ (reference sequence). The CDR3 is 14 residues long. The ends lost 1 base at V and 6 bases at J; junction bases unmatched: 3. The CDR3 DNA sequence: TGTGCCAGCAGCTTAGGGACAGGTCGTCAGCCCCAGCATTTT. Encoded protein: CASSLGTGRQPQHF.

This clonotype was found many times. The chain recombines TRBV20-1 with TRBJ1-2; a weak D match, TRBD1 (6 bases). V lost 3 bases and J 5 bases, leaving 13 bases between the germline ends. CDR1 is DFQATT, CDR2 SNEGSKA, per germline (reference sequence). This CDR3 has 13 amino acids. The CDR3 loop is CSASTGGPYGYTF. The CDR3 nucleotides read TGCAGTGCTAGCACCGGGGGGCCGTATGGCTACACCTTC.

This clonotype was recorded many times. The chain carries TRBV20-1 and TRBJ2-7, with unresolved D. Trimming pared 7 bases from V and 0 bases from J, leaving 16 bases between. CDR1 is DFQATT and CDR2 is SNEGSKA in the germline V gene (reference sequence). The CDR3 runs to 14 residues. The CDR3 DNA reads as TGCAGTGGTCTAGATTCTGCCTCCTCCTACGAGCAGTACTTC. This encodes CSGLDSASSYEQYF.

The rearrangement uses TRBV19 and TRBJ1-6; weak D call: TRBD1 (5 bases). In germline, CDR1 is LNHDA, CDR2 SQIVND (reference sequence). V was trimmed by 7 bases and J by 6 bases, leaving 10 bases between them. CDR3 length: 13 residues. CDR3 residues: CASTDRGNSPLHF. The CDR3 DNA follows: TGTGCCAGTACGGATAGGGGTAATTCACCCCTCCACTTT.

This clonotype has at least ten counts. The gene calls are TRBV11-2 and TRBJ2-1; 9 bases fit TRBD2. Looked up from germline, CDR1 is SGHAT and CDR2 is FQNNGV. CDR3 size: 15 residues. V lost 5 bases, J lost 5 bases, and 7 bases stayed unmatched. The CDR3 sequence is CASSQLAGVNNEQFF. The CDR3 region has the DNA TGTGCCAGCAGCCAACTAGCGGGTGTAAACAATGAGCAGTTCTTC.

This clonotype was counted ten times or more. The chain uses TRBV12-3 or TRBV12-4 and TRBJ1-6; no definite D call. V lost 2 bases and J lost 5, with 13 bases in between. The CDR3 spans 16 residues. For the CDR3, the DNA is TGTGCCAGCAGTTTAAGCCCCCGGGCCAATAATTCACCCCTCCACTTT. This translates into CASSLSPRANNSPLHF.

About this clonotype itself: Possible read error: a much larger clone is one base away. This chain links TRBV4-3 with TRBJ2-1; 13 nucleotides agree with TRBD2. The CDR3 sequence is 13 residues long. Germline values: CDR1 LGHNA, CDR2 YSLEER. The J segment lost 12 bases and the V segment lost 3 bases, leaving 2 bases of the junction unmatched. In DNA, the CDR3 is TGCGCCAGCAGCCAGAGACTAGCGGGGGGGCAGTTCTTC. This encodes CASSQRLAGGQFF.

About this clonotype itself: Sequence at one end of the junction differs from germline and may be a read error. The chain couples TRBV5-5 to TRBJ2-6; weak D call: TRBD1 (5 bases). CDR3 length equals 16 residues. The germline CDR1 and CDR2 sequences are SGHKS and YYEKEE (reference sequence). CDR3 amino acids: CASSRQVSSGANVPTF. The CDR3 DNA reads as TGTGCCAGCAGCAGGCAAGTTAGTTCTGGGGCCAACGTCCCGACTTTC.

At least ten counts were recorded for this clonotype. The rearrangement joins TRBV5-1 to TRBJ2-7; possibly TRBD1 or TRBD2 for D (5 bases each). V lost 6 bases, J lost 3 bases, and 13 bases lay in between. CDR1 and CDR2 from the germline V gene are SGHRS and YFSETQ. This CDR3 is 13 amino acids long. As DNA, the CDR3 is TGCGCCAGCAATCGGGAAGGGGTCTACGAGCAGTACTTC. This encodes CASNREGVYEQYF. The full variable domain, with the rest looked up from reference TRBV5-1 and TRBJ2-7, is KAGVTQTPRYLIKTRGQQVTLSCSPISGHRSVSWYQQTPGQGLQFLFEYFSETQRNKGNFPGRFSGRQFSNSRSEMNVSTLELGDSALYLCASNREGVYEQYFGPGTRLTVT.

This chain joins TRBV6-2 or TRBV6-3 and TRBJ2-3; 7 nucleotides line up with TRBD1. This CDR3 region has 12 residues. The V gene's germline CDR1 is MNHEY and CDR2 SVGEGT. V was clipped by 6 bases and J by 5 bases; unmatched bases: 2. The CDR3, as DNA: TGTGCCAGCAGGAACAGGGGAGATACGCAGTATTTT. It specifies CASRNRGDTQYF.

This clonotype was observed once. This chain joins TRBV7-2 and TRBJ1-2; the match to TRBD1 covers 8 bases. V dropped 4 bases and J dropped 2; count of bases not matched to a gene: 3. The germline CDR1 and CDR2 sequences are SGHTA and FQGNSA. The CDR3 runs 14 residues. The CDR3 sequence is CASSSWDRNYGYTF. In DNA form, the CDR3 reads TGTGCCAGCAGCTCATGGGACAGGAACTATGGCTACACCTTC.

As to this clonotype: The junction departs from germline at one end; a sequencing error may be responsible. J is TRBJ2-3 and V is TRBV7-7; D is unclear. The CDR3 extends over 13 amino acids. The germline V gene has CDR1 SSHAT and CDR2 FNYEAQ (reference sequence). The CDR3 spells CASSADVTDTQYF. The CDR3 DNA is TGTGCTAGCAGCGCAGATGTCACAGATACGCAGTATTTT.

This clonotype has a count of ten or more. The chain carries TRBV7-7 and TRBJ2-5, with TRBD2 matching 13 bases. The ends lost 5 bases at V and 1 base at J; junction bases unmatched: 4. This CDR3 region has 16 residues. Germline-derived CDR1 and CDR2 are SSHAT and FNYEAQ (reference sequence). The CDR3 DNA reads TGTGCCAGCAGCCCCGGGACTAGCGGGGTCCAAGAGACCCAGTACTTC. Protein: CASSPGTSGVQETQYF.

The chain links TRBV20-1 to TRBJ2-5, with 11 bases matching TRBD1. Per the germline V gene, CDR1 is DFQATT and CDR2 is SNEGSKA (reference sequence). The CDR3 contains 14 residues. The V and J ends lost 5 bases and 11 bases, in that order; junction bases with no gene match: 13. CDR3 region: CSAGQGALGNEQYF. For the CDR3, the DNA is TGCAGTGCTGGACAGGGGGCGCTTGGTAATGAGCAGTACTTC.

This clonotype has ten or more counts. V and J are TRBV2 and TRBJ2-7; TRBD1 agrees at 11 bases. The CDR3 consists of 17 residues. Unmatched junction bases numbered 12, after V lost 6 bases and J lost 2 bases. The germline CDR1 and CDR2 sequences are SNHLY and FYNNEI. CDR3 amino acids: CASREIPGQGVTYEQYF. The DNA of the CDR3 is TGTGCCAGCAGGGAAATTCCGGGACAGGGGGTAACCTACGAGCAGTACTTC. Using reference TRBV2 and TRBJ2-7 for the parts outside the CDR3, the full variable domain is EPEVTQTPSHQVTQMGQEVILRCVPISNHLYFYWYRQILGQKVEFLVSFYNNEISEKSEIFDDQFSVERPDGSNFTLKIRSTKLEDSAMYFCASREIPGQGVTYEQYFGPGTRLTVT.

The V gene is TRBV27, the J gene TRBJ2-4; maybe TRBD2 (7 bases). The V and J ends lost 4 bases and 1 base respectively, with 38 bases between them. There are 24 residues in the CDR3. CDR1 is MNHEY and CDR2 is SMNVEV in the germline V gene (reference sequence). For the CDR3, the DNA is TGTGCCAGCAGTTCCAACAAAGAGTTTTCCCCAATATCGGGGGGCAGGAGGGCCAAAAACATTCAGTACTTC. Encoded protein: CASSSNKEFSPISGGRRAKNIQYF.

At least ten counts were recorded for this clonotype. This chain uses TRBV7-2 with TRBJ2-5; weak D call: TRBD2 (7 bases). CDR3 length equals 14 residues. V was shortened by 5 bases and J by 4 bases, with 14 bases between the two germline ends. From germline, CDR1 is SGHTA and CDR2 FQGNSA. The CDR3 DNA sequence: TGTGCCAGCAGCGTGATCGGGGGGCTAGAGACCCAGTACTTC. It translates to CASSVIGGLETQYF.

This clonotype appeared many times. The chain is built from TRBV11-2 and TRBJ2-1, with D possibly being TRBD1 or TRBD2 (6 bases each). Trimming took 0 bases from V and 7 from J, leaving 13 bases between them. Per the germline V gene, CDR1 is SGHAT and CDR2 is FQNNGV. This CDR3 is 15 amino acids long. The CDR3 DNA sequence: TGTGCCAGCAGCTTAGAGGGGGGCCCGAGGAATGAGCAGTTCTTC. Encoded protein: CASSLEGGPRNEQFF.

This clonotype was counted many times. This chain joins TRBV18 and TRBJ1-1; the D gene is possibly TRBD1 (5 bases). Germline V gene data show CDR1 as KGHSH and CDR2 as LQKENI. V shed 1 base and J shed 1 base, with 19 bases lying between them. This CDR3 comprises 18 residues. CDR3 nucleotide sequence: TGTGCCAGCTCACCACGTAAAATCCAGGGCGCGGGGAACACTGAAGCTTTCTTT. This encodes CASSPRKIQGAGNTEAFF.

For this clonotype: A much larger clone lies a single base off, so this may be a read error. This chain links TRBV12-3 or TRBV12-4 with TRBJ1-5; D is uncertain. This CDR3 has 13 residues. CDR3 sequence reads: CAGSLADNQPQHF. CDR3 coding DNA: TGTGCCGGCAGTTTAGCCGACAATCAGCCCCAGCATTTT.

This clonotype was seen only once. Possible read error: a much larger clone is one base away. This rearrangement joins TRBV18 to TRBJ2-7; 10 nucleotides match TRBD2. The germline V gene has CDR1 KGHSH and CDR2 LQKENI. CDR3 size: 15 residues. The V segment lost 5 bases and the J segment 7 bases; nucleotides outside the gene matches: 11. The CDR3 sequence: CASSSGLARSNEQYF. The CDR3, as DNA: TGTGCCAGCTCATCGGGACTAGCGAGGAGCAATGAGCAGTACTTC.

Points on this clonotype: It may be a read error: a sequence one base away is much more abundant. J is TRBJ1-2 and V is TRBV29-1, with D maybe TRBD1 (5 bases). Germline CDR1 reads SQVTM; CDR2 reads ANQGSEA. The V gene lost 8 bases and the J gene lost 2 bases, with 12 bases spanning the gap. The CDR3 totals 12 residues. CDR3 in amino acids: CSIRTLNYGYTF. The CDR3 DNA is TGCAGCATCCGGACACTGAACTATGGCTACACCTTC.

V gene TRBV6-2 or TRBV6-3 combines with J gene TRBJ2-5; 8 nucleotides match TRBD2. TRBJ2-7 matches the DNA end more closely, so the J call is doubtful. The germline V gene has CDR1 MNHEY and CDR2 SVGEGT. The CDR3 has 14 amino acids. In DNA, the CDR3 is TGTGCCAGCAGGTTTCGGATAGCGGGGTACGAGCAGTACTTC. Its translation: CASRFRIAGYEQYF.